The present entry profiles one T cell receptor (beta chain) with its context. In the original analysis: Estimates of nucleated cell counts were drawn from the amplification of reference gene primers. The data were produced by immunoSEQ multiplex PCR, yet TCRdb's version contains in-frame clones alone and is incomplete. V and J calls and clone size are those listed in that table; D and trimming were worked out from the DNA. Of 90,000 to 120,000 clones listed, just over 90% are singletons. This sample was included in a study of blood T cell repertoires in COVID-19. Overall study: The study drew acute and convalescent COVID-19 samples from the United States, Italy and Spain. T cells, B-cell-depleted T cells, or PBMCs provided the cDNA or gDNA that served as material.

CDR1 LGHNA and CDR2 YSLEER come from the germline V gene. CDR3 size: 15 residues. The germline V and J ends were trimmed by 2 bases and 3 bases, with 13 bases remaining between them. This receptor was taken from a woman aged 25 to 39 with acute or convalescent COVID-19. Material: peripheral blood. The J gene is TRBJ1-1, the V gene TRBV4-3; weak D call: TRBD1 (5 bases). The CDR3 bases are TGCGCCAGCAGCCAAAGGGGTCTAGGGGACACTGAAGCTTTCTTT. It is translated as CASSQRGLGDTEAFF.